This T cell receptor (beta chain) was sequenced in a study of blood T cell repertoires in COVID-19. Overall study: Samples of COVID-19 (acute and convalescent) were obtained from the United States, Italy and Spain. T cells, B-cell-depleted T cells, or PBMCs provided the cDNA or gDNA that served as material.

Under the authors' procedure: Researchers report that nucleated cell counts were estimated from reference gene primer amplification. Method: immunoSEQ multiplex PCR; TCRdb's copy keeps in-frame clones and lacks some. V and J calls and clone size are copied from that table; D and trimming were computed from the DNA. The data contain fewer than 120,000 clones, almost 80% of them singletons. The source material was peripheral blood. The receptor's source is a woman aged 80 or over with active or convalescent COVID-19.

DNA for the CDR3: TGTGCCAGCAACCGGGACAGGGACCGAGGTGAGCAGTTCTTC. It specifies CASNRDRDRGEQFF. V usage is TRBV5-4 and J usage is TRBJ2-1; 9 nucleotides line up with TRBD1. The V gene's germline CDR1 is SGHNT and CDR2 YYREEE (reference sequence). The CDR3 has 14 amino acids. The junction had 10 bases not matched to a gene; V was cut back by 6 bases and J by 9 bases.